One and the same sample provided the 30 T cell receptor beta chains below, sequenced in a study of shared clonotypes between healthy human individuals (dated by TCRdb to 2020 to 2021). The library was generated by the immunoSEQ multiplex PCR assay. The clones in this table, taken by TCRdb from immuneACCESS, are in-frame only. Not every clone is retained; where verified, under half of the shortfall comes from an unresolved V gene, and the cause of the rest is unknown. The sample profile shows around 990,000 clones; 70% to 80% of them were found once. Jointly, the top ten make up approximately 0.95% of the sample. Sequenced material: memory CD4+ T cells from PBMCs. According to the study, the label for this sample's cell subset or site signals: CD45RA-negative fraction. The receptor source for this set is a man between 18 and 35 years old in good health. Some clones in this sample may be carry-over from other donors' samples.

This chain joins TRBV28 and TRBJ2-5; D ambiguous. The V gene lost 6 bases and the J gene lost 4 bases, with 15 bases spanning the gap. CDR3 length: 14 residues. Germline V gives CDR1 MDHEN, CDR2 SYDVKM. The CDR3 reads CASSQPDLPETQYF. CDR3 DNA sequence: TGTGCCAGCAGCCAACCCGACCTACCAGAGACCCAGTACTTC.

The chain carries TRBV4-2 and TRBJ1-2; possible D gene TRBD1, 5 bases. Germline assignment: CDR1 LGHNA and CDR2 YNFKEQ. This CDR3 is built from 13 residues. The ends were cut back, 4 bases at V and 6 bases at J, with 12 bases in the middle. The CDR3 loop reads CASSLTRGNGYTF. CDR3 coding DNA: TGTGCCAGCAGCCTCACGCGGGGGAATGGCTACACCTTC.

The V and J genes are TRBV6-5 and TRBJ2-2, with D uncertain. Trimming shortened V by 6 bases and J by 5 bases, and 10 bases separated the two germline ends. CDR3 length: 13 amino acids. Germline V gene sequence: CDR1 MNHEY, CDR2 SVGAGI. CDR3 DNA: TGTGCCAGCAGAACCTGGGAAACCGGGGAGCTGTTTTTT. Amino acids: CASRTWETGELFF.

The chain employs TRBV20-1 and TRBJ2-1, with D unclear. The CDR3 is 11 residues long. V lost 6 bases and J 10 bases, leaving 13 bases between the germline ends. Germline values: CDR1 DFQATT, CDR2 SNEGSKA (reference sequence). Here the CDR3 DNA reads TGCAGTGCCATACGCCTCGAGGAGCAGTTCTTC. Translating gives CSAIRLEEQFF.

This clone was observed a few times. The rearrangement uses TRBV28 and TRBJ1-2; 11 bases agree with TRBD1. This CDR3 is built from 14 residues. Germline V gives CDR1 MDHEN, CDR2 SYDVKM. Trimming at V came to 6 bases and at J to 6 bases, leaving 6 bases not matched to a gene. The CDR3 nucleotides read TGTGCCAGCAGCCATGGACAGGGGGCGCATGGCTACACCTTC. Its protein is CASSHGQGAHGYTF.

CDR3 region: CASTPFPKNIQYF. Here the CDR3 DNA reads TGTGCCAGCACCCCCTTCCCCAAAAACATTCAGTACTTC. The chain employs TRBV6-1 and TRBJ2-4; no reliable D call. Between the trimmed V and J ends, which lost 7 bases and 2 bases, there was a span of 9 bases. The CDR3 runs to 13 residues. Looked up from germline, CDR1 is MNHNS and CDR2 is SASEGT.

The chain combines TRBV11-3 with TRBJ2-7; 7 bases agree with TRBD2. From germline, CDR1 is SGHNT and CDR2 YENEEA. The junction had 20 bases not matched to a gene; V was cut back by 5 bases and J by 7 bases. The CDR3 is made up of 17 amino acids. In DNA, the CDR3 is TGTGCCAGCAGCCCCCCTTCTCTACTAGCGCACGCCGGAGAGCAGTACTTC. This codes for CASSPPSLLAHAGEQYF.

The rearrangement joins TRBV7-3 to TRBJ2-1; possibly TRBD1 for D (5 bases). V was trimmed by 5 bases and J by 0 bases, leaving 11 bases between them. This CDR3 has 15 amino acids. In germline, CDR1 is SGHTA, CDR2 FQGTGA. In DNA form, the CDR3 reads TGTGCCAGCAGCCTCTTAGGGGTCTCCTACAATGAGCAGTTCTTC. Protein sequence: CASSLLGVSYNEQFF.

The J gene is TRBJ2-5, the V gene TRBV4-1; 8 bases align to TRBD2. The trim removed 4 bases at V and 4 bases at J, leaving 5 bases unmatched. Germline CDR1 is MGHRA and CDR2 is YSYEKL. The CDR3 loop spans 14 amino acids. The CDR3 DNA sequence: TGCGCCAGCAGCCCCGGGAGGGCCGGAGAGACCCAGTACTTC. Protein: CASSPGRAGETQYF.

The J gene is TRBJ1-1, the V gene TRBV6-5; 7 bases align to TRBD1. J gave up 0 bases and V 6 bases, and 7 bases lay outside the gene matches. CDR3 length equals 15 residues. Germline V lookup: CDR1 MNHEY, CDR2 SVGAGI. The CDR3 bases are TGTGCCAGCAGCTCGACAGGGCTGTTGAACACTGAAGCTTTCTTT. Translated, it gives CASSSTGLLNTEAFF.

CDR3 in DNA: TGCGCCAGCAGCTTGTCGTCGAACACTGAAGCTTTCTTT. Translated, it gives CASSLSSNTEAFF. J is TRBJ1-1 and V is TRBV5-1; the D is unclear. The CDR3 length is 13 residues. The V gene's germline CDR1 is SGHRS and CDR2 YFSETQ. V was pared by 1 base and J by 1 base, with 5 bases between. The full variable domain, in which reference TRBV5-1 and TRBJ1-1 provide the parts outside the CDR3, is KAGVTQTPRYLIKTRGQQVTLSCSPISGHRSVSWYQQTPGQGLQFLFEYFSETQRNKGNFPGRFSGRQFSNSRSEMNVSTLELGDSALYLCASSLSSNTEAFFGQGTRLTVV.

As regards this clone: The junction shows a germline mismatch at one end, possibly a read error. The gene calls are TRBV9 and TRBJ2-1, with D possibly TRBD2 on 5 matching bases. This CDR3 comprises 13 residues. The germline gives CDR1 SGDLS, CDR2 YYNGEE. This chain's CDR3 is CAGSVDYQNEQFF. DNA for the CDR3: TGTGCCGGCAGCGTAGACTACCAGAATGAGCAGTTCTTC.

This clone was counted only a few times. V and J are TRBV4-3 and TRBJ1-2; D is possibly TRBD1 (6 bases). The CDR3 totals 15 residues. V was cut by 1 base and J by 1 base, with 10 bases left in between. Germline CDR1 and CDR2: LGHNA and YSLEER. The CDR3 sequence: CASSQGQVLNYGYTF. CDR3 nucleotides: TGCGCCAGCAGCCAAGGACAGGTGCTTAACTATGGCTACACCTTC.

J is TRBJ2-3 and V is TRBV6-1; unclear D gene. Trimming removed 3 bases at V and 3 bases at J, with 4 bases between. This CDR3 is built from 12 residues. The V gene's germline CDR1 is MNHNS and CDR2 SASEGT. The CDR3 loop reads CASSEETDTQYF. As DNA, the CDR3 is TGTGCCAGCAGTGAGGAAACAGATACGCAGTATTTT.

The rearrangement links TRBV14 to TRBJ2-3; 7 nucleotides align to TRBD2. Germline V lookup: CDR1 SGHDN, CDR2 FVKESK. With 2 bases clipped from V and 0 bases from J, the junction kept 5 bases outside the gene matches. This CDR3 comprises 16 residues. The DNA for the CDR3 is TGTGCCAGCAGCCAATGGTTAGCGGGCAGCACAGATACGCAGTATTTT. This sequence encodes CASSQWLAGSTDTQYF.

This clone was seen a few times. The chain couples TRBV19 to TRBJ1-1; the D gene is possibly TRBD1 (5 bases). CDR3 size: 13 residues. Germline lookup yields CDR1 LNHDA and CDR2 SQIVND (reference sequence). The V end lost 6 bases, the J end lost 1 base, and 9 bases lay between the germline ends. CDR3 DNA sequence: TGTGCCAGTAGATTAAGGGGGAACACTGAAGCTTTCTTT. Its protein is CASRLRGNTEAFF.

Worth noting for this clone: Additional DNA sequences in this sample encode the identical CDR3. CDR3 DNA: TGCAGCGTTGAACAGGGGGCCGGTGAGACCCAGTACTTC. This codes for CSVEQGAGETQYF. The chain is built from TRBV29-1 and TRBJ2-5, with 8 bases that match TRBD1. Germline V CDR1 and CDR2: SQVTM, ANQGSEA. The CDR3 has 13 amino acids. The V gene end was trimmed by 2 bases and the J gene end by 5 bases; junction bases not matched to a gene: 4.

Of note for this clone: The same CDR3 also results from other DNA sequences found in this sample. The rearrangement links TRBV18 to TRBJ1-5, with TRBD1 matching over 9 bases. V lost 0 bases to trimming and J lost 3 bases; unmatched junction nucleotides: 3. The CDR3 runs to 16 residues. Germline-derived CDR1 and CDR2 are KGHSH and LQKENI. For the CDR3, the DNA is TGTGCCAGCTCACCACCAGGGACAGGGTTCAATCAGCCCCAGCATTTT. Translated, it gives CASSPPGTGFNQPQHF.

The rearrangement joins TRBV28 to TRBJ1-4; D perhaps matches TRBD1 (5 bases). Germline-derived CDR1 and CDR2 are MDHEN and SYDVKM. The CDR3 covers 17 residues. The germline V and J ends were trimmed by 1 base and 8 bases, with 20 bases remaining between them. The DNA for the CDR3 is TGTGCCAGCAGTTTATCAAAAAGGGGCCCCGGCGGGGAAAAACTGTTTTTT. It is translated as CASSLSKRGPGGEKLFF.

The V gene is TRBV7-2, the J gene TRBJ2-3; D gene ambiguous. Germline CDR1 SGHTA, CDR2 FQGNSA. CDR3 length: 13 residues. V lost 5 bases to trimming and J lost 2 bases, with 8 bases between them. The CDR3 DNA reads TGTGCCAGCAGCCCTAGGTTCACAGATACGCAGTATTTT. It codes for CASSPRFTDTQYF.

V is TRBV5-1 and J is TRBJ2-3; 15 nucleotides agree with TRBD2. The ends lost 3 bases at V and 4 bases at J; junction bases unmatched: 3. Germline assignment: CDR1 SGHRS and CDR2 YFSETQ. The CDR3 is 16 residues long. The CDR3 here is CASSSGLAGGSDTQYF. The CDR3 region has the DNA TGCGCCAGCAGCTCAGGACTAGCGGGAGGGTCAGATACGCAGTATTTT.

This clone was observed at least ten times. The genes are TRBV7-8 and TRBJ2-6; 8 nucleotides align to TRBD1. The CDR3 extends over 18 amino acids. V shed 6 bases and J 8 bases; nucleotides not matched to a gene: 18. From germline, CDR1 is SGHVS and CDR2 FQNEAQ. The CDR3 nucleotides read TGTGCCAGCAGTAAACGGGACAGGATTCTGTCAGAAACCAACGTCCTGACTTTC. Translating gives CASSKRDRILSETNVLTF.

The chain links TRBV28 to TRBJ2-5, with D maybe TRBD2 (6 bases). CDR3 length equals 12 residues. V lost 3 bases to trimming and J lost 10 bases, with 12 bases between them. Per germline, CDR1 MDHEN and CDR2 SYDVKM. The chain's CDR3 is CASSLAGGVQYF. In nucleotides, the CDR3 is TGTGCCAGCAGTTTGGCCGGGGGAGTCCAGTACTTC.

This sequence joins TRBV5-1 and TRBJ2-7; weak D call: TRBD2 (7 bases). With 0 bases removed from V and 1 base from J, the gap between germline ends came to 14 bases. Per germline, CDR1 SGHRS and CDR2 YFSETQ. This CDR3 is built from 16 residues. CDR3 residues: CASSLVGRQGSYEQYF. CDR3 bases: TGCGCCAGCAGCTTGGTCGGGAGGCAGGGGTCCTACGAGCAGTACTTC.

This clone showed up just once. The chain links TRBV7-3 to TRBJ2-1, with TRBD2 matching 9 bases. Germline loops: CDR1 SGHTA, CDR2 FQGTGA. This CDR3 is built from 16 residues. J lost 0 bases, V lost 5 bases, and 5 bases had no gene match. For the CDR3, the DNA is TGTGCCAGCAGCCCGATTAGCGGGAGCTCCTACAATGAGCAGTTCTTC. Protein product: CASSPISGSSYNEQFF.

A note on this clone: A single base is all that separates this from a far larger clone, so a read error is likely. The same CDR3 is also encoded by other DNA sequences in this sample. This chain links TRBV20-1 with TRBJ1-1; tentative D call: TRBD1 (5 bases). The germline CDR1 and CDR2 sequences are DFQATT and SNEGSKA (reference sequence). The length of the CDR3 is 11 residues. The CDR3 sequence is CSARRGSEAFF. The CDR3 nucleotides read TGCAGTGCTAGGCGGGGGTCTGAAGCTTTTTTT.

The V and J genes are TRBV25-1 and TRBJ2-1; D is possibly TRBD2 (6 bases). Between the trimmed V and J ends, which lost 1 base and 6 bases, there was a span of 16 bases. Germline values: CDR1 MGHDK, CDR2 SYGVNS. CDR3 length equals 16 residues. Written as DNA, the CDR3 is TGTGCCAGCAGTGAATCACGGGGGATATATGGCAATGAGCAGTTCTTC. This encodes CASSESRGIYGNEQFF.

The rearrangement uses TRBV5-6 and TRBJ2-1, with 9 bases that match TRBD1. Germline-derived CDR1 and CDR2 are SGHDT and YYEEEE. CDR3 length equals 16 residues. V lost 6 bases to trimming and J lost 2 bases; unmatched junction nucleotides: 9. Written as DNA, the CDR3 is TGTGCCAGCAAACCACAGGGGGCGGACCCCTACAATGAGCAGTTCTTC. Translated, it gives CASKPQGADPYNEQFF.

The genes are TRBV9 and TRBJ2-2, with D tentatively TRBD1 (5 bases). The germline V and J ends were trimmed by 0 bases and 6 bases, with 21 bases remaining between them. The CDR3 is 18 residues long. Germline values: CDR1 SGDLS, CDR2 YYNGEE. CDR3 sequence (DNA): TGTGCCAGCAGCGTAGGGGTACTAAATAGGGGTCTAGCCGGGGAGCTGTTTTTT. This sequence encodes CASSVGVLNRGLAGELFF.

The table lists this clone with a few counts. The chain uses TRBV6-5 and TRBJ1-2; 7 bases agree with TRBD1. Germline lookup yields CDR1 MNHEY and CDR2 SVGAGI. Unmatched junction bases numbered 5, after V lost 7 bases and J lost 0 bases. This CDR3 has 14 residues. The CDR3 region has the DNA TGTGCCAGCACCCCGGGACAGACTAACTATGGCTACACCTTC. Translated: CASTPGQTNYGYTF.